These 19 T cell receptor beta chains were sequenced from one sample in a study of T cell responses to AZD1222 COVID-19 vaccine. Clones were sequenced by immunoSEQ multiplex PCR, and TCRdb holds only the in-frame ones, with some missing. This table has over 130,000 clones, around 90% appearing once. Sequenced material: peripheral blood, taken 28 days after the second AZD1222 dose. The receptors derive from an adult who received the AZD1222 COVID-19 vaccine.

The chain employs TRBV6-5 and TRBJ1-5; D is unclear. V lost 6 bases to trimming and J lost 0 bases, with 9 bases between them. The CDR3 covers 14 residues. The germline CDR1 and CDR2 sequences are MNHEY and SVGAGI. CDR3 sequence: CASSPGPSNQPQHF. The CDR3 DNA sequence: TGTGCCAGCAGCCCCGGACCTAGCAATCAGCCCCAGCATTTT.

The rearrangement uses TRBV5-6 and TRBJ1-2; D might be TRBD1 (5 bases). Per germline, CDR1 SGHDT and CDR2 YYEEEE. With 4 bases removed from V and 4 bases from J, the gap between germline ends came to 20 bases. The CDR3 loop spans 16 amino acids. For the CDR3, the DNA is TGTGCCAGCAGCCCCACCCCCGGTAAGGGGAGCTATGGCTACACCTTC. Translated: CASSPTPGKGSYGYTF.

The chain has TRBV6-1 and TRBJ2-3; no clear D. This CDR3 is 16 amino acids long. The V and J ends lost 2 bases and 4 bases respectively, with 16 bases between them. From germline, CDR1 is MNHNS and CDR2 SASEGT. CDR3 residues: CASSEYDPRSADTQYF. The CDR3, as DNA: TGTGCCAGCAGTGAATACGATCCCCGGAGCGCAGATACGCAGTATTTT.

This clone turned up a few times. The rearrangement joins TRBV18 to TRBJ2-5; D remains unclear. V lost 0 bases to trimming and J lost 5 bases, with 13 bases between them. The germline V gene has CDR1 KGHSH and CDR2 LQKENI. This CDR3 has 15 amino acids. CDR3 loop: CASSPPYQDGETQYF. CDR3 in DNA: TGTGCCAGCTCACCACCCTACCAGGATGGGGAGACCCAGTACTTC.

The J gene is TRBJ1-4, the V gene TRBV28; 8 bases line up with TRBD1. The CDR3 consists of 16 residues. The germline V gene encodes CDR1 MDHEN and CDR2 SYDVKM. The trim removed 6 bases at V and 2 bases at J, leaving 8 bases unmatched. The CDR3 spells CASRLGQGRTNEKLFF. The CDR3 nucleotides read TGTGCCAGCAGACTCGGACAGGGAAGGACTAATGAAAAACTGTTTTTT.

This rearrangement joins TRBV27 to TRBJ2-1; 7 positions agree with TRBD1. CDR1 MNHEY and CDR2 SMNVEV come from the germline V gene (reference sequence). Trimming took 4 bases from V and 7 from J; bases not matched to a gene: 10. The CDR3 extends over 15 amino acids. This chain's CDR3 is CASSSYHRGRNEQFF. In DNA form, the CDR3 reads TGTGCCAGCAGTTCATACCACAGGGGAAGAAATGAGCAGTTCTTC.

This clone showed up just a few times. The V and J genes are TRBV30 and TRBJ1-2; D unresolved. The CDR3 is 11 residues long. V was cut by 5 bases and J by 5 bases, with 9 bases left in between. Germline CDR1 is GTSNPN and CDR2 is SVGIG (reference sequence). Here the CDR3 DNA reads TGTGCCTGGGATCTTGCTTATGGCTACACCTTC. Its protein is CAWDLAYGYTF.

In this sample, this clone turned up once. The chain uses TRBV18 and TRBJ2-3, with 10 bases fitting TRBD2. Germline V gene data show CDR1 as KGHSH and CDR2 as LQKENI. This CDR3 has 18 residues. Trimming cost V 1 base and J 5 bases; bases outside gene matches: 12. Here the CDR3 DNA reads TGTGCCAGCTCACCACGACGAAGCGGGGGGGCGTCTCTAGATACGCAGTATTTT. It translates to CASSPRRSGGASLDTQYF.

V is TRBV5-1 and J is TRBJ1-2; 7 bases are a match to TRBD1. CDR3 length equals 14 residues. The germline V gene has CDR1 SGHRS and CDR2 YFSETQ. V shed 4 bases, J shed 4 bases, and the junction held 7 bases outside the gene matches. CDR3 DNA: TGCGCCAGCAGCCCCAGGACAGGAGCCTATGGCTACACCTTC. It yields the protein CASSPRTGAYGYTF.

With respect to this clone: A much larger clone differs by one base, so this may be a read error. This sequence joins TRBV10-1 and TRBJ2-2, with 8 bases identical to TRBD2. Germline CDR1 reads WNHNN; CDR2 reads SYGVQD (reference sequence). This CDR3 is built from 14 residues. CDR3 sequence (DNA): TGCGCCAGCGGTGACCCGGGGGGGACCGGGGAGCTGTTTTTT. Translated, it gives CASGDPGGTGELFF.

The chain links TRBV5-4 to TRBJ2-5; D is uncertain. This CDR3 region has 14 residues. Germline values: CDR1 SGHNT, CDR2 YYREEE (reference sequence). The V gene lost 0 bases and the J gene lost 2 bases, with 8 bases spanning the gap. CDR3 loop: CASSLVSEQETQYF. DNA of the CDR3: TGTGCCAGCAGCTTGGTGTCAGAACAAGAGACCCAGTACTTC.

The chain couples TRBV6-5 to TRBJ1-1, with no clear D. From germline, CDR1 is MNHEY and CDR2 SVGAGI. The CDR3 spans 14 residues. V lost 2 bases, J lost 6 bases, and 13 bases lay in between. This chain's CDR3 is CASSYTPQRAEAFF. For the CDR3, the DNA is TGTGCCAGCAGTTACACCCCACAGAGAGCTGAAGCTTTCTTT.

The DNA of the CDR3 is TGTGCCAGCAGCGCAGGATCAGGAACAACTAATGAAAAACTGTTTTTT. Protein sequence: CASSAGSGTTNEKLFF. The J gene is TRBJ1-4, the V gene TRBV7-2; D unclear. Germline-derived CDR1 and CDR2 are SGHTA and FQGNSA. CDR3 length: 16 amino acids. V was pared by 5 bases and J by 0 bases, with 13 bases between.

The rearrangement links TRBV12-2 to TRBJ2-7; TRBD2 is the table's D call, not checked against the DNA. TRBV12-2 is a listed pseudogene. This CDR3 has 18 residues. In nucleotides, the CDR3 is TGTGCAAGTCGCTTGATATGGAGACTAGCGGGGAGGAACTACGAGCAGTACGTC. Protein product: CASRLIWRLAGRNYEQYV.

V gene TRBV6-5 combines with J gene TRBJ2-7, with 8 bases that match TRBD1. Trimming took 5 bases from V and 6 from J; bases not matched to a gene: 6. CDR1 and CDR2 (germline): MNHEY, SVGAGI. The CDR3 totals 13 residues. CDR3 coding DNA: TGTGCCAGCAGTCGACAGGGGACCCCCGAGCAGTACGTC. Protein product: CASSRQGTPEQYV.

V gene TRBV10-3 combines with J gene TRBJ1-1; unclear D gene. CDR3 length: 12 residues. With 11 bases removed from V and 1 base from J, the gap between germline ends came to 11 bases. Germline CDR1 reads ENHRY; CDR2 reads SYGVKD. The chain's CDR3 is CASGRGNTEAFF. The CDR3 DNA reads TGTGCCTCGGGAAGAGGGAACACTGAAGCTTTCTTT.

The chain employs TRBV12-3 or TRBV12-4 and TRBJ1-1, with 9 nucleotides matching TRBD1. J lost 11 bases, V lost 5 bases, and 9 bases had no gene match. The CDR3 runs to 13 residues. This CDR3 reads CASSPGQGYRAFF. In DNA, the CDR3 is TGTGCCAGCAGTCCGGGACAGGGTTATCGGGCTTTCTTT.

The chain is built from TRBV11-3 and TRBJ2-3; 13 bases are shared with TRBD2. The V gene end was trimmed by 5 bases and the J gene end by 6 bases; junction bases not matched to a gene: 8. CDR3 length: 16 amino acids. Germline V gives CDR1 SGHNT, CDR2 YENEEA. The CDR3 protein is CASSLGLAGVSDTQYF. CDR3 DNA sequence: TGTGCCAGCAGCCTTGGACTAGCGGGAGTTTCTGATACGCAGTATTTT.

This clone has only one observation. V gene TRBV29-1 combines with J gene TRBJ1-2, with TRBD1 matching over 12 bases. The CDR3 runs 14 residues. V shed 6 bases, J shed 7 bases, and the junction held 9 bases outside the gene matches. Germline V gene data show CDR1 as SQVTM and CDR2 as ANQGSEA. The CDR3 loop reads CSVGTGTGGVGYTF. The CDR3 coding sequence is TGCAGCGTAGGTACCGGGACAGGGGGCGTTGGCTACACCTTC. Combining the CDR3 with reference TRBV29-1 and TRBJ1-2 gives the whole variable domain SAVISQKPSRDICQRGTSLTIQCQVDSQVTMMFWYRQQPGQSLTLIATANQGSEATYESGFVIDKFPISRPNLTFSTLTVSNMSPEDSSIYLCSVGTGTGGVGYTFGSGTRLTVV.